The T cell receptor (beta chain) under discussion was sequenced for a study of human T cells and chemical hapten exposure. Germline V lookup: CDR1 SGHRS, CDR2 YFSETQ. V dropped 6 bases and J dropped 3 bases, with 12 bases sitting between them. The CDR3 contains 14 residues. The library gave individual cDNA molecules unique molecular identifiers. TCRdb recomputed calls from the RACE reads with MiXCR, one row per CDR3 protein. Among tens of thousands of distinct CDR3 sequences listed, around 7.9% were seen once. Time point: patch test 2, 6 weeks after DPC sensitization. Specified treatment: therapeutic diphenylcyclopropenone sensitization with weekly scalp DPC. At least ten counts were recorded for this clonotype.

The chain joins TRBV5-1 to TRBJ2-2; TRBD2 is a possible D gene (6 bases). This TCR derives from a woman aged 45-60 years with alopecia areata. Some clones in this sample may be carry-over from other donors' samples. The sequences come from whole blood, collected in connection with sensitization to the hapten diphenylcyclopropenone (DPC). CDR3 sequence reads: CASTSEGYTGELFF. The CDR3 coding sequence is TGCGCCAGCACCTCGGAGGGGTACACCGGGGAGCTGTTTTTT.